What follows is one T cell receptor (beta chain) and its context. The data stem from a study of blood T cell repertoires in COVID-19. Study-level background: COVID-19 samples collected from the United States, Italy and Spain covered acute and convalescent phases.

Authors' processing steps: Amplification from reference gene primers served as the basis for estimated nucleated cell counts. Some clones are missing from TCRdb's copy, which holds only in-frame ones; the method was immunoSEQ multiplex PCR. V, J and clone size were drawn from that table, and D and trimming were deduced from the DNA. The profile covers nearly 200,000 clones, with 70% to 85% appearing a single time and about 6.9% taken by the ten largest. The germline CDR1 and CDR2 sequences are MNHEY and SVGAGI. This CDR3 comprises 14 residues. Trimming cost V 6 bases and J 4 bases; bases outside gene matches: 6.

The receptor comes from a human donor with acute or convalescent COVID-19. The donor label of this sample is uncertain. The sample was peripheral blood. The chain is built from TRBV6-5 and TRBJ1-1; 9 positions match TRBD1. CDR3 sequence reads: CASSIQGAGTEAFF. CDR3 nucleotide sequence: TGTGCCAGCAGCATACAGGGGGCCGGCACTGAAGCTTTCTTT.